A selection of T cell receptor beta chains follows, all from one sample in a study of T cell responses to AZD1222 COVID-19 vaccine. The data were produced by immunoSEQ multiplex PCR, yet TCRdb's version contains in-frame clones alone and is incomplete. The sample shows around 100,000 clones, more than 75% of them seen only once. The material sequenced was peripheral blood, taken 28 days after the second AZD1222 dose. The receptors derive from an adult who received the AZD1222 COVID-19 vaccine. The CDR3 runs from the conserved cysteine through the conserved F or W. Each record gives: clone size, J gene, D gene, V gene, CDR3 protein, CDR3 DNA. The D gene is left open where the match is weak. Not all rows give a size; the values are once, few, many and, for expanded clones, a class.

-,TRBJ2-1,-,TRBV11-3,CASSLRQGGWDEQFF,TGTGCCAGCAGCCTAAGACAGGGAGGATGGGATGAGCAGTTCTTC
-,TRBJ1-2,-,TRBV9,CASSVDTSGYGYTF,TGTGCCAGCAGCGTAGACACGAGTGGGTATGGCTACACCTTC
-,TRBJ2-7,-,TRBV9,CASSVGGGSREQYF,TGTGCCAGCAGCGTAGGTGGGGGATCAAGAGAGCAGTACTTC
-,TRBJ1-2,-,TRBV6-1,CASSELGGADGYTF,TGTGCCAGCAGTGAATTGGGGGGCGCGGATGGCTACACCTTC
-,TRBJ1-6,-,TRBV5-4,CASSVGGSKDSPLHF,TGTGCCAGCAGCGTCGGGGGTTCTAAGGATTCACCCCTCCACTTT
-,TRBJ1-5,-,TRBV3-1/TRBV3-2,CASSQQSNQPQHF,TGTGCCAGCAGCCAACAGAGCAATCAGCCCCAGCATTTT
-,TRBJ2-7,TRBD1,TRBV27,CASSLAPGTGVYEQYF,TGTGCCAGCAGTTTAGCCCCCGGGACAGGGGTATACGAGCAGTACTTC
-,TRBJ2-5,-,TRBV30,CAWSRTIQETQYF,TGTGCCTGGAGTCGTACTATTCAAGAGACCCAGTACTTC
-,TRBJ1-1,TRBD1,TRBV2,CASRQGARGMNTEAFF,TGTGCCAGCAGGCAGGGGGCAAGAGGGATGAACACTGAAGCTTTCTTT
-,TRBJ1-5,-,TRBV2,CASAPGISGQPQHF,TGTGCCAGCGCCCCAGGGATCTCGGGTCAGCCCCAGCATTTT
-,TRBJ2-2,-,TRBV28,CASSFGMGGTGELFF,TGTGCCAGCAGTTTCGGCATGGGCGGCACCGGGGAGCTGTTTTTT
-,TRBJ2-7,-,TRBV5-1,CASSLGKGEQYF,TGCGCCAGCAGCTTGGGAAAGGGCGAGCAGTACTTC
-,TRBJ2-7,TRBD1,TRBV3-1/TRBV3-2,CASSQPGQGSYEQYF,TGTGCCAGCAGCCAGCCAGGACAGGGGTCCTACGAGCAGTACTTC
-,TRBJ2-3,TRBD2,TRBV28,CASEVYRGTSGRRGDTQYF,TGTGCCAGCGAAGTTTATCGGGGGACTAGCGGGAGGCGTGGAGATACGCAGTATTTT
-,TRBJ2-7,-,TRBV10-3,CAISESSNPYEQYF,TGTGCCATCAGTGAGTCGAGCAACCCCTACGAGCAGTACTTC
-,TRBJ1-1,-,TRBV19,CAGLRQITNTEAFF,TGTGCCGGCTTACGGCAAATAACGAACACTGAAGCTTTCTTT
-,TRBJ2-7,-,TRBV12-5,CASGRDTTEQYF,TGTGCTAGTGGTAGGGACACAACTGAGCAGTACTTC
few,TRBJ1-2,TRBD1,TRBV5-4,CASSAGGRGRAGYTF,TGTGCCAGCAGCGCCGGGGGAAGGGGGCGGGCTGGCTACACCTTC
-,TRBJ1-5,-,TRBV6-5,CASTLGRGQPQHF,TGTGCCAGCACCCTGGGTCGGGGTCAGCCCCAGCATTTT
-,TRBJ2-1,-,TRBV6-5,CASSYSVQNYNEQFF,TGTGCCAGCAGTTACTCGGTACAGAACTACAATGAGCAGTTCTTC
few,TRBJ2-1,TRBD1,TRBV2,CASIGQGLVNEQFF,TGTGCCAGCATTGGACAGGGGCTCGTCAATGAGCAGTTCTTC
-,TRBJ2-7,-,TRBV7-8,CASSPGDYEQYF,TGTGCCAGCAGCCCCGGCGACTACGAGCAGTACTTC
-,TRBJ1-1,-,TRBV5-1,CASRLQINTEAFF,TGCGCCAGCAGATTACAGATAAACACTGAAGCTTTCTTT
once,TRBJ2-2,-,TRBV6-6,CASSAPTGELFF,TGTGCCAGCAGTGCCCCAACCGGGGAGCTGTTTTTT
few,TRBJ1-2,TRBD1,TRBV13,CASSPGQGPYGYTF,TGTGCCAGCAGCCCCGGACAGGGGCCCTATGGCTACACCTTC
-,TRBJ2-4,-,TRBV6-1,CASSAPPRRELRAKNIQYF,TGTGCCAGCAGTGCCCCCCCGAGAAGGGAATTACGAGCCAAAAACATTCAGTACTTC
-,TRBJ2-1,-,TRBV7-3,CASSLSTTSSYNEQFF,TGTGCCAGCAGCTTAAGCACTACCAGCTCCTACAATGAGCAGTTCTTC
-,TRBJ2-3,-,TRBV24-1,CATSDLAPGSSDTQYF,TGTGCCACCAGTGATTTGGCCCCCGGATCCTCCGATACGCAGTATTTT
-,TRBJ1-1,-,TRBV12-3/TRBV12-4,CASSWFPQAFF,TGTGCCAGCAGTTGGTTCCCGCAGGCTTTCTTT
-,TRBJ1-3,-,TRBV5-1,CASRPGPDSGNTIYF,TGCGCCAGCAGACCGGGACCGGACTCTGGAAACACCATATATTTT
-,TRBJ2-2,-,TRBV5-1,CASSSVARNTGELFF,TGCGCCAGCAGCTCAGTGGCCAGAAACACCGGGGAGCTGTTTTTT
-,TRBJ2-3,-,TRBV27,CASSWGLTDTQYF,TGTGCCAGCAGTTGGGGACTCACAGATACGCAGTATTTT
-,TRBJ1-5,-,TRBV27,CASSSDRNQPQHF,TGTGCCAGCAGTTCGGACAGAAATCAGCCCCAGCATTTT
-,TRBJ2-1,-,TRBV6-5,CASSYPGLPTYNEQFF,TGTGCCAGCAGTTACCCGGGACTTCCGACCTACAATGAGCAGTTCTTC
once,TRBJ2-2,-,TRBV18,CASSRSGGNTGELFF,TGTGCCAGCTCCCGGAGTGGAGGTAACACCGGGGAGCTGTTTTTT
-,TRBJ1-1,-,TRBV24-1,CATSDLPSRGDTEAFF,TGTGCCACCAGTGATTTGCCATCCAGGGGAGACACTGAAGCTTTCTTT
-,TRBJ2-7,-,TRBV25-1,CASSLSYEQYF,TGTGCCAGCAGTCTCTCCTACGAGCAGTACTTC
few,TRBJ1-5,-,TRBV30,CAWSPYSGNQNQPQHF,TGTGCCTGGAGTCCCTATTCAGGGAACCAAAATCAGCCCCAGCATTTT
-,TRBJ2-3,TRBD1,TRBV3-1/TRBV3-2,CASSQETGARTDTQYF,TGTGCCAGCAGCCAAGAGACAGGGGCGCGCACAGATACGCAGTATTTT
-,TRBJ2-7,TRBD2,TRBV5-4,CASSPGGAGGYEQYF,TGTGCCAGCAGCCCGGGGGGAGCGGGAGGGTACGAGCAGTACTTC
-,TRBJ2-3,-,TRBV14,CASSQRLGPPTDTQYF,TGTGCCAGCAGCCAGAGATTAGGGCCCCCGACAGATACGCAGTATTTT
-,TRBJ2-1,TRBD2,TRBV11-3,CASSLTWEAGGLDEQFF,TGTGCCAGCAGCTTAACTTGGGAAGCGGGAGGGCTGGATGAGCAGTTCTTC
-,TRBJ2-7,TRBD1,TRBV9,CASSATGSYEQYF,TGTGCCAGCAGCGCGACAGGGTCCTACGAGCAGTACTTC
-,TRBJ2-7,-,TRBV9,CASSPRGPYEQYF,TGTGCCAGCAGCCCCCGGGGCCCCTACGAGCAGTACTTC
-,TRBJ1-5,-,TRBV6-1,CASSEGGLNQPQHF,TGTGCCAGCAGTGAGGGGGGCCTAAATCAGCCCCAGCATTTT
-,TRBJ2-6,-,TRBV12-2,CASRLEEPSGANVLTF,TGTGCAAGTCGCTTAGAAGAGCCCTCTGGGGCCAACGTCCTGACTTTC
-,TRBJ1-4,-,TRBV6-2/TRBV6-3,CASSQGTTTNEKLFF,TGTGCCAGCAGCCAAGGGACAACAACTAATGAAAAACTGTTTTTT
-,TRBJ1-2,-,TRBV18,CASSPRTGTFYGYTF,TGTGCCAGCTCACCACGAACCGGGACCTTCTATGGCTACACCTTC
-,TRBJ2-5,-,TRBV6-5,CASRDQGRETQYF,TGTGCCAGCAGGGATCAGGGACGCGAGACCCAGTACTTC
-,TRBJ1-6,-,TRBV6-1,CASSDRPPNSPLHF,TGTGCCAGCAGTGACAGACCACCCAATTCACCCCTCCACTTT
-,TRBJ1-2,-,TRBV7-9,CASSLDGGDIGRYGYTF,TGTGCCAGCAGCTTAGATGGGGGGGACATTGGGCGCTATGGCTACACCTTC
once,TRBJ2-7,TRBD1,TRBV29-1,CSVVSQGVSYEQYF,TGCAGCGTTGTATCTCAGGGGGTCTCCTACGAGCAGTACTTC
-,TRBJ2-1,-,TRBV7-9,CASSYPGRYNEQFF,TGTGCCAGCAGCTACCCGGGTAGATACAATGAGCAGTTCTTC